This T cell receptor (beta chain) is from a study of cytotoxic CD8 clonotypes in ibrutinib-treated CLL. With respect to this clone: Its specificity is not known.

CDR1 GTSNPN and CDR2 SVGIG come from the germline V gene (reference sequence). Trimming cost V 8 bases and J 5 bases; bases outside gene matches: 14. The CDR3 runs to 14 residues. Some clones are missing from TCRdb's copy, which holds only in-frame ones; the method was immunoSEQ multiplex PCR. The table lists over 6,000 clones, 60% to 75% of them singletons, with around 5% in the top ten. Overall study results and limits: For progressing versus sustained-remission patients, sampling times were not the same.

The sequence was obtained from a human donor with chronic lymphocytic leukemia. The V and J genes are TRBV30 and TRBJ2-5; 7 nucleotides align to TRBD2. Sequencing was performed on PBMCs, taken before ibrutinib treatment. The CDR3 sequence: CARARGGAGETQYF. CDR3 DNA: TGTGCCAGGGCAAGGGGAGGGGCCGGGGAGACCCAGTACTTC.